These 2 T cell receptor beta chains share one sample of origin, sequenced in a study of blood T cells in healthy people across ages. A sample-barcoded 5' primer and a J-beta primer mix were used in a second PCR of roughly 7 to 11 cycles. TCRdb called the 5' RACE reads again in MiXCR, with one record for every CDR3 protein. Seen here are 600,000 to 1,000,000 distinct CDR3 sequences, roughly 25% observed once, and the top ten hold under 4%. These data were also filed under a second study, of T cells of mothers and their children.

The material sequenced was blood. The source is a boy aged 5-17 years in good health.

This clonotype appeared a few times. The V and J genes are TRBV6-5 and TRBJ2-7, with 8 bases fitting TRBD2. Germline V CDR1 and CDR2: MNHEY, SVGAGI. Losses at the gene ends were 0 bases for V and 6 bases for J; bases not matched to a gene: 7. The CDR3 is made up of 15 amino acids. The CDR3 nucleotides read TGTGCCAGCAGTTACTCACAGACTAGCGTACGCGAGCAGTACTTC. Translated: CASSYSQTSVREQYF.

The table lists this clonotype with many counts. CDR3: CSVLDGQETQYF. CDR3 bases: TGCAGCGTTCTTGACGGGCAAGAGACCCAGTACTTC. The chain links TRBV29-1 to TRBJ2-5; no clear D. The germline V and J ends were trimmed by 5 bases and 2 bases, with 9 bases remaining between them. This CDR3 has 12 residues. The germline V gene encodes CDR1 SQVTM and CDR2 ANQGSEA.